This T cell receptor (beta chain) comes out of a study of shared clonotypes between healthy human individuals. The CDR3 consists of 15 residues. Looked up from germline, CDR1 is SSHAT and CDR2 is FNYEAQ (reference sequence). Donors comprised healthy HIV-negative adults lacking recent acute infections or vaccinations. In regard to this clone: The junction and the germline gene differ at one end; a read error may be behind it.

Profiling relied on immunoSEQ multiplex PCR, and the TCRdb table lists in-frame clones only, not all of them. The table shows 300,000 to 350,000 clones, with 73% occurring only once. This sequence was found in a man between 25 and 39 years old in good health. Specimen: memory CD4+ T cells sorted from blood. Documented subset: CD45RA-negative fraction. This rearrangement joins TRBV7-7 to TRBJ2-3; 9 bases align to TRBD1. The CDR3 region is CASSQGQGPTDTQYF. As DNA, the CDR3 is TGTGCTAGCAGTCAGGGACAGGGACCCACAGATACGCAGTATTTT.